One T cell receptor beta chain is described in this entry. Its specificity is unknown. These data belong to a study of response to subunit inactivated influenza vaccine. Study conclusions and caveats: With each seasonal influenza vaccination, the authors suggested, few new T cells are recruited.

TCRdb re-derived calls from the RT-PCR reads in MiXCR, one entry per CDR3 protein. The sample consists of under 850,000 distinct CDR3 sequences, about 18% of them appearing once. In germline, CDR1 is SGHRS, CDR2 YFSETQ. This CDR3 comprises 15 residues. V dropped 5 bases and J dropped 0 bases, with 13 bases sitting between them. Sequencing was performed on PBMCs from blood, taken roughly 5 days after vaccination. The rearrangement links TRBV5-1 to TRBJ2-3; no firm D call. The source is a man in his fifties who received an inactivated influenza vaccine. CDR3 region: CASSSGVVSTDTQYF. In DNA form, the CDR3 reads TGCGCCAGCAGTTCTGGTGTAGTGAGCACAGATACGCAGTATTTT. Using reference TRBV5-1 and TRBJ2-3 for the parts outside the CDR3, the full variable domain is KAGVTQTPRYLIKTRGQQVTLSCSPISGHRSVSWYQQTPGQGLQFLFEYFSETQRNKGNFPGRFSGRQFSNSRSEMNVSTLELGDSALYLCASSSGVVSTDTQYFGPGTRLTVL.